What follows are 27 T cell receptor beta chains derived from one specimen sequenced in a study of shared clonotypes between healthy human individuals. Sequenced by immunoSEQ multiplex PCR; TCRdb stores in-frame clones only, minus some. The sample yields 2.3 million or so clones, 85% to 95% seen once. Sequencing was carried out using naive CD4+ T cells from PBMCs. Subset denoted: CD45RA+ positively selected. Source of these receptors: a young man in good health. Some clones in this sample may be carry-over from other donors' samples.

The CDR3 sequence: CASSVFGSEETQYF. The CDR3 DNA reads as TGTGCCAGCAGCGTATTCGGGTCCGAAGAGACCCAGTACTTC. This chain connects TRBV9 to TRBJ2-5; D remains ambiguous. The CDR3 consists of 14 residues. V dropped 1 base and J dropped 3 bases, with 10 bases sitting between them. From germline, CDR1 is SGDLS and CDR2 YYNGEE.

The V and J genes are TRBV11-1 and TRBJ2-7, with D possibly matching TRBD2 (5 bases). V was pared by 8 bases and J by 2 bases, with 13 bases between. The CDR3 totals 13 residues. Germline CDR1 and CDR2: SGHAT and FQDESV (reference sequence). The CDR3 DNA sequence: TGTGCCAGCGGTCGGGGTGGAGCCTACGAGCAGTACTTC. Amino acids: CASGRGGAYEQYF. The complete variable domain, with remaining parts taken from reference TRBV11-1 and TRBJ2-7, reads EAEVAQSPRYKITEKSQAVAFWCDPISGHATLYWYRQILGQGPELLVQFQDESVVDDSQLPKDRFSAERLKGVDSTLKIQPAELGDSAMYLCASGRGGAYEQYFGPGTRLTVT.

The chain combines TRBV4-1 with TRBJ2-5; D is unresolved. Per germline, CDR1 MGHRA and CDR2 YSYEKL. The V end lost 0 bases, the J end lost 7 bases, and 6 bases lay between the germline ends. There are 12 residues in the CDR3. CDR3 sequence (DNA): TGCGCCAGCAGCCAAGATAAAGCGACCCAGTACTTC. It codes for CASSQDKATQYF.

The V call is TRBV7-2, the J call TRBJ1-4; a possible D gene is TRBD1 (5 bases). Germline assignment: CDR1 SGHTA and CDR2 FQGNSA. Trimming shortened V by 5 bases and J by 7 bases, and 14 bases separated the two germline ends. This CDR3 contains 14 residues. The CDR3: CASSRPGGAEKLFF. In nucleotides, the CDR3 is TGTGCCAGCAGCCGCCCGGGTGGGGCTGAAAAACTGTTTTTT.

The chain employs TRBV7-3 and TRBJ2-5; the match to TRBD1 covers 8 bases. V lost 5 bases and J lost 6; bases outside the gene matches: 8. The CDR3 contains 14 residues. CDR1 and CDR2 from the germline V gene are SGHTA and FQGTGA. CDR3 protein: CASSLQGAGKTQYF. DNA for the CDR3: TGTGCCAGCAGCCTTCAGGGGGCAGGAAAGACCCAGTACTTC.

The genes are TRBV7-6 and TRBJ2-7; weak D call: TRBD1 (8 bases). Trimming shortened V by 5 bases and J by 2 bases, and 16 bases separated the two germline ends. The CDR3 has 15 residues. Germline loops: CDR1 SGHVS, CDR2 FNYEAQ. In DNA form, the CDR3 reads TGTGCCAGCAGCCAAGACAGGGGAGGGCCCTACGAGCAGTACTTC. Encoded protein: CASSQDRGGPYEQYF.

The V and J genes are TRBV6-1 and TRBJ1-1; unclear D gene. Germline CDR1 and CDR2: MNHNS and SASEGT. The CDR3 is made up of 13 amino acids. V was pared by 3 bases and J by 0 bases, with 5 bases between. The CDR3 loop is CASSEIMNTEAFF. DNA for the CDR3: TGTGCCAGCAGTGAGATCATGAACACTGAAGCTTTCTTT.

V is TRBV5-4 and J is TRBJ2-7; 7 bases are a match to TRBD1. The CDR3 sequence is 14 residues long. Germline CDR1 and CDR2: SGHNT and YYREEE (reference sequence). The trim removed 4 bases at V and 0 bases at J, leaving 4 bases unmatched. CDR3 sequence (DNA): TGTGCCAGCAGCCGAAGGGACAGCTCCTACGAGCAGTACTTC. Protein sequence: CASSRRDSSYEQYF.

This sequence joins TRBV30 and TRBJ1-2; D may be TRBD1 (6 bases). The CDR3 consists of 13 residues. The germline V gene encodes CDR1 GTSNPN and CDR2 SVGIG (reference sequence). V was pared by 7 bases and J by 4 bases, with 16 bases between. The CDR3 loop reads CASFLWGRYGYTF. In nucleotides, the CDR3 is TGTGCCTCTTTCCTCTGGGGGCGCTATGGCTACACCTTC.

The J gene is TRBJ2-5, the V gene TRBV5-4; 8 nucleotides agree with TRBD1. The CDR3 length is 16 residues. The trim removed 0 bases at V and 3 bases at J, leaving 7 bases unmatched. Germline assignment: CDR1 SGHNT and CDR2 YYREEE (reference sequence). CDR3 loop: CASSLGGAGGEETQYF. The DNA for the CDR3 is TGTGCCAGCAGCTTGGGAGGCGCAGGGGGCGAAGAGACCCAGTACTTC.

The chain employs TRBV15 and TRBJ2-3, with a possible D match to TRBD2 (5 bases). The germline CDR1 and CDR2 sequences are LNHNV and YYDKDF (reference sequence). The CDR3 has 15 amino acids. Trimming took off 0 bases at V and 5 bases at J, with 12 bases between the two ends. CDR3 amino acids: CATSRDGASQDTQYF. As DNA, the CDR3 is TGTGCCACCAGCAGAGATGGAGCTAGCCAAGATACGCAGTATTTT.

This clone was seen just once. The chain is built from TRBV9 and TRBJ1-2; D perhaps matches TRBD1 (5 bases). This CDR3 is 15 amino acids long. The V end lost 3 bases, the J end lost 4 bases, and 16 bases lay between the germline ends. Germline CDR1 and CDR2: SGDLS and YYNGEE. CDR3 amino acids: CASSAYEGRLYGYTF. In DNA, the CDR3 is TGTGCCAGCAGCGCGTACGAGGGGCGCCTCTATGGCTACACCTTC.

The J gene is TRBJ2-7, the V gene TRBV30; D is unclear. The V end was cut by 2 bases, the J end by 6 bases, with 8 bases between. Germline loops: CDR1 GTSNPN, CDR2 SVGIG (reference sequence). The CDR3 totals 11 residues. The CDR3 DNA follows: TGTGCCTGGAGTCTGGTATTCGAGCAGTACTTC. Protein sequence: CAWSLVFEQYF.

The rearrangement joins TRBV27 to TRBJ1-2, with a possible D match to TRBD1 (6 bases). Trimming left V 7 bases short and J 4 bases short, with 16 bases between. This CDR3 is built from 14 residues. From germline, CDR1 is MNHEY and CDR2 SMNVEV (reference sequence). The CDR3, as DNA: TGTGCCAGCATGGGGCAGGGGCCCTCCTATGGCTACACCTTC. Residues: CASMGQGPSYGYTF.

This clone was seen only once. The chain has TRBV2 and TRBJ2-3, with 7 bases that match TRBD2. V lost 3 bases and J lost 0; bases outside the gene matches: 6. Germline-derived CDR1 and CDR2 are SNHLY and FYNNEI. The CDR3 has 16 amino acids. The CDR3: CASSDIGGVSTDTQYF. The DNA of the CDR3 is TGTGCCAGCAGTGATATTGGGGGGGTGAGCACAGATACGCAGTATTTT.

The V gene is TRBV11-3, the J gene TRBJ1-3; 9 bases map to TRBD1. After removal of 1 base from V and 8 bases from J, the junction contained 6 bases not matched to a gene. The CDR3 loop spans 15 amino acids. Germline CDR1 and CDR2: SGHNT and YENEEA. The CDR3 region is CASSLGSQGADTIYF. Here the CDR3 DNA reads TGTGCCAGCAGCTTAGGATCACAGGGGGCGGACACCATATATTTT. Full variable domain (outside the CDR3, taken from reference TRBV11-3 and TRBJ1-3): EAGVVQSPRYKIIEKKQPVAFWCNPISGHNTLYWYLQNLGQGPELLIRYENEEAVDDSQLPKDRFSAERLKGVDSTLKIQPAELGDSAVYLCASSLGSQGADTIYFGEGSWLTVV.

The V and J genes are TRBV5-1 and TRBJ2-7; D is undetermined. The CDR3 runs to 12 residues. V lost 4 bases and J lost 3, with 8 bases in between. The germline V gene has CDR1 SGHRS and CDR2 YFSETQ. CDR3 sequence: CASSPRIYEQYF. The CDR3 DNA follows: TGCGCCAGCAGCCCACGGATCTACGAGCAGTACTTC.

The V gene is TRBV5-1, the J gene TRBJ1-3; D not certain. CDR1 SGHRS and CDR2 YFSETQ come from the germline V gene. V was cut by 4 bases and J by 2 bases, with 13 bases left in between. CDR3 length equals 15 residues. The CDR3 is CASSPRSGAGNTIYF. For the CDR3, the DNA is TGCGCCAGCAGCCCGAGGTCCGGGGCTGGAAACACCATATATTTT.

The rearrangement joins TRBV9 to TRBJ2-3; the match to TRBD2 covers 13 bases. V lost 4 bases and J lost 8; bases outside the gene matches: 7. CDR1 is SGDLS, CDR2 YYNGEE, per germline. The CDR3 is made up of 15 amino acids. In DNA form, the CDR3 reads TGTGCCAGCAGCCAACGACTAGCGGGAGGTGGTACGCAGTATTTT. This codes for CASSQRLAGGGTQYF.

The V and J genes are TRBV30 and TRBJ2-5; 10 bases align to TRBD2. The J call is in doubt because the DNA end fits TRBJ2-7 better. This CDR3 spans 15 amino acids. CDR1 and CDR2 (germline): GTSNPN, SVGIG (reference sequence). In DNA form, the CDR3 reads TGTGCCTGGAGTGTACGGAGCGGGAGGGTTTACGAGCAGTACTTC. Its translation is CAWSVRSGRVYEQYF.

The gene calls are TRBV29-1 and TRBJ1-6; possible D gene TRBD1, 6 bases. V was pared by 6 bases and J by 7 bases, with 16 bases between. This CDR3 region has 14 residues. Germline V CDR1 and CDR2: SQVTM, ANQGSEA. DNA for the CDR3: TGCAGCGTCCAACAGGGAACTGGCAATTCACCCCTCCACTTT. Protein: CSVQQGTGNSPLHF. The full variable domain, completed using reference TRBV29-1 and TRBJ1-6, is SAVISQKPSRDICQRGTSLTIQCQVDSQVTMMFWYRQQPGQSLTLIATANQGSEATYESGFVIDKFPISRPNLTFSTLTVSNMSPEDSSIYLCSVQQGTGNSPLHFGNGTRLTVT.

This rearrangement joins TRBV28 to TRBJ1-5, with D possibly being TRBD1 (6 bases). The length of the CDR3 is 15 residues. Germline lookup yields CDR1 MDHEN and CDR2 SYDVKM. The V and J ends lost 3 bases and 7 bases respectively, with 16 bases between them. In DNA, the CDR3 is TGTGCCAGCAGTTTGGCAGGGGCGCTAATCCAGCCCCAGCATTTT. Translated: CASSLAGALIQPQHF.

The rearrangement links TRBV28 to TRBJ2-3; the D call may be TRBD1 or TRBD2 (5 bases each). With 5 bases removed from V and 8 bases from J, the gap between germline ends came to 17 bases. There are 14 residues in the CDR3. The V gene's germline CDR1 is MDHEN and CDR2 SYDVKM. CDR3 sequence reads: CASSLGTSGGTQYF. In DNA form, the CDR3 reads TGTGCCAGCAGTCTAGGGACCTCGGGTGGTACGCAGTATTTT. The complete variable domain, with remaining parts taken from reference TRBV28 and TRBJ2-3, reads DVKVTQSSRYLVKRTGEKVFLECVQDMDHENMFWYRQDPGLGLRLIYFSYDVKMKEKGDIPEGYSVSREKKERFSLILESASTNQTSMYLCASSLGTSGGTQYFGPGTRLTVL.

The chain carries TRBV2 and TRBJ1-5, with unresolved D. Trimming removed 5 bases from V and 7 bases from J, with 12 bases in between. Germline V CDR1 and CDR2: SNHLY, FYNNEI. The CDR3 consists of 13 residues. The CDR3 loop is CASSMGGLQPQHF. As DNA, the CDR3 is TGTGCCAGCAGTATGGGAGGGTTACAGCCCCAGCATTTT.

The rearrangement links TRBV7-8 to TRBJ1-3; no definite D call. The CDR3 loop spans 15 amino acids. In germline, CDR1 is SGHVS, CDR2 FQNEAQ. V was trimmed by 3 bases and J by 0 bases, leaving 9 bases between them. The CDR3 sequence: CASSLRVSSGNTIYF. The CDR3 DNA follows: TGTGCCAGCAGCTTGAGGGTTAGCTCTGGAAACACCATATATTTT.

V and J are TRBV6-5 and TRBJ1-1, with D unclear. The V end lost 6 bases, the J end lost 6 bases, and 11 bases lay between the germline ends. The CDR3 covers 12 residues. The germline gives CDR1 MNHEY, CDR2 SVGAGI. CDR3: CASRDYNAEAFF. For the CDR3, the DNA is TGTGCCAGCAGGGACTACAACGCTGAAGCTTTCTTT.

The rearrangement links TRBV4-2 to TRBJ1-4, with D possibly being TRBD1 (6 bases). Germline V lookup: CDR1 LGHNA, CDR2 YNFKEQ. V lost 3 bases, J lost 10 bases, and 18 bases lay in between. The CDR3 totals 15 residues. CDR3 region: CASSQPPGVRGKLFF. The CDR3 bases are TGTGCCAGCAGCCAGCCCCCAGGGGTAAGGGGAAAACTGTTTTTT.